This entry lists 15 T cell receptor beta chains sequenced from one sample in a study of T cell clonotyping in hematopoietic cell transplantation. Method: immunoSEQ multiplex PCR; TCRdb's copy keeps in-frame clones and lacks some. The sample records 7,000 or so clones, 75% to 90% being singletons. Sample: PBMCs, taken 30 days after allogeneic stem cell transplant. These receptors all stem from a female patient in her forties or fifties who had an allogeneic stem cell transplant from an unrelated donor, so the T cells may come from the graft donor. Some clones in this sample may be carry-over from other donors' samples.

This chain uses TRBV9 with TRBJ2-2; no firm D call. V was cut by 4 bases and J by 0 bases, with 13 bases left in between. This CDR3 spans 16 amino acids. Germline loops: CDR1 SGDLS, CDR2 YYNGEE. CDR3 region: CASSIPPTPNTGELFF. The CDR3 region has the DNA TGTGCCAGCAGCATCCCTCCTACCCCGAACACCGGGGAGCTGTTTTTT.

V and J are TRBV28 and TRBJ1-3, with D unclear. V gave up 3 bases and J gave up 0 bases, with 9 bases separating them. Germline V gene data show CDR1 as MDHEN and CDR2 as SYDVKM. CDR3 length equals 15 residues. The CDR3 here is CASSFHRGSGNTIYF. The DNA for the CDR3 is TGTGCCAGCAGTTTCCATCGAGGCTCTGGAAACACCATATATTTT.

This chain links TRBV30 with TRBJ1-3, with D tentatively TRBD1 (6 bases). This CDR3 spans 15 amino acids. From germline, CDR1 is GTSNPN and CDR2 SVGIG (reference sequence). Trimming cost V 2 bases and J 5 bases, with 16 bases left between them. The CDR3 DNA reads TGTGCCTGGAGTCCCCAGGGGCGACGCAGAAACACCATATATTTT. Protein: CAWSPQGRRRNTIYF.

This clone was detected only a few times. The rearrangement links TRBV6-5 to TRBJ1-1; the D is unclear. Germline V gives CDR1 MNHEY, CDR2 SVGAGI. Trimming took off 2 bases at V and 8 bases at J, with 9 bases between the two ends. This CDR3 contains 12 residues. The CDR3 sequence is CASSYGTAEAFF. Written as DNA, the CDR3 is TGTGCCAGCAGTTACGGAACGGCAGAAGCTTTCTTT.

The chain is built from TRBV5-1 and TRBJ2-1, with 8 positions matching TRBD2. This CDR3 region has 14 residues. In germline, CDR1 is SGHRS, CDR2 YFSETQ. Trimming took 5 bases from V and 4 from J; bases not matched to a gene: 5. The CDR3 DNA sequence: TGCGCCAGCAGACCTCTAGCGGGTTACAATGAGCAGTTCTTC. It translates to CASRPLAGYNEQFF.

The chain links TRBV9 to TRBJ1-4; D not resolved. The germline V gene has CDR1 SGDLS and CDR2 YYNGEE. V lost 4 bases and J lost 0, with 10 bases in between. The CDR3 is 15 amino acids. The CDR3 loop is CASSPMTSTNEKLFF. The CDR3, as DNA: TGTGCCAGCAGCCCAATGACGTCAACTAATGAAAAACTGTTTTTT. The entire variable domain, with the rest obtained from reference TRBV9 and TRBJ1-4, is as follows: DSGVTQTPKHLITATGQRVTLRCSPRSGDLSVYWYQQSLDQGLQFLIQYYNGEERAKGNILERFSAQQFPDLHSELNLSSLELGDSALYFCASSPMTSTNEKLFFGSGTQLSVL.

This clone was counted once. This chain joins TRBV19 and TRBJ1-2; the D is unclear. From germline, CDR1 is LNHDA and CDR2 SQIVND (reference sequence). The ends were cut back, 4 bases at V and 0 bases at J, with 12 bases in the middle. The CDR3 sequence is 15 residues long. Here the CDR3 reads CASSRFLETNYGYTF. CDR3 coding DNA: TGTGCCAGTAGTAGATTCCTTGAGACTAACTATGGCTACACCTTC.

V usage is TRBV7-9 and J usage is TRBJ1-2, with D possibly being TRBD1 (5 bases). CDR1 is SEHNR and CDR2 is FQNEAQ in the germline V gene (reference sequence). The CDR3 contains 16 residues. Trimming took off 3 bases at V and 4 bases at J, with 18 bases between the two ends. The DNA of the CDR3 is TGTGCCAGCAGCTTGAATCGGGGACGTCGAGGCTATGGCTACACCTTC. Protein sequence: CASSLNRGRRGYGYTF. Variable domain in full (rest from reference TRBV7-9 and TRBJ1-2): DTGVSQNPRHKITKRGQNVTFRCDPISEHNRLYWYRQTLGQGPEFLTYFQNEAQLEKSRLLSDRFSAERPKGSFSTLEIQRTEQGDSAMYLCASSLNRGRRGYGYTFGSGTRLTVV.

The rearrangement joins TRBV5-1 to TRBJ1-5; D remains unclear. Germline assignment: CDR1 SGHRS and CDR2 YFSETQ. Trimming pared 0 bases from V and 0 bases from J, leaving 10 bases between. CDR3 size: 16 residues. CDR3 nucleotides: TGCGCCAGCAGCTTGGGGTTACCGTCTAGCAATCAGCCCCAGCATTTT. This gives the protein CASSLGLPSSNQPQHF. The variable domain in full, completed from reference TRBV5-1 and TRBJ1-5, reads KAGVTQTPRYLIKTRGQQVTLSCSPISGHRSVSWYQQTPGQGLQFLFEYFSETQRNKGNFPGRFSGRQFSNSRSEMNVSTLELGDSALYLCASSLGLPSSNQPQHFGDGTRLSIL.

The J gene is TRBJ1-2, the V gene TRBV5-6; D is uncertain. The V gene lost 4 bases and the J gene lost 2 bases, with 6 bases spanning the gap. The CDR3 has 12 residues. From germline, CDR1 is SGHDT and CDR2 YYEEEE. Here the CDR3 DNA reads TGTGCCAGCAGCACGGGGAACTATGGCTACACCTTC. This gives the protein CASSTGNYGYTF.

The table lists this clone with a count of one. CDR3 bases: TGTGCCAGCAGCCAAGGAATGGGACATGGGCTCTACGAGCAGTACTTC. This encodes CASSQGMGHGLYEQYF. The chain joins TRBV4-2 to TRBJ2-7, with D perhaps matching TRBD1 (6 bases). The V gene lost 1 base and the J gene lost 3 bases, with 16 bases spanning the gap. There are 16 residues in the CDR3. Germline values: CDR1 LGHNA, CDR2 YNFKEQ.

The rearrangement joins TRBV4-2 to TRBJ2-7; D uncertain. Germline CDR1 and CDR2: LGHNA and YNFKEQ. This CDR3 has 14 residues. The V end was cut by 1 base, the J end by 0 bases, with 7 bases between. CDR3 sequence: CASSQGRHSYEQYF. In nucleotides, the CDR3 is TGTGCCAGCAGCCAAGGGCGGCACTCCTACGAGCAGTACTTC.

The chain links TRBV6-5 to TRBJ2-7; D is perhaps TRBD1 (6 bases). This CDR3 spans 15 amino acids. The germline V gene encodes CDR1 MNHEY and CDR2 SVGAGI. V gave up 4 bases and J gave up 4 bases, with 17 bases separating them. The CDR3 nucleotides are TGTGCCAGCAGTTCCAGTTCAGGGGCGGTTTACGAGCAGTACGTC. Protein sequence: CASSSSSGAVYEQYV.

The gene calls are TRBV30 and TRBJ1-2; 9 positions match TRBD1. Germline V gene data show CDR1 as GTSNPN and CDR2 as SVGIG (reference sequence). With 5 bases clipped from V and 5 bases from J, the junction kept 3 bases outside the gene matches. This CDR3 region has 12 residues. CDR3 region: CAWGGQGYGYTF. The CDR3 DNA sequence: TGTGCCTGGGGCGGACAGGGGTATGGCTACACCTTC.

The chain links TRBV28 to TRBJ2-7, with no clear D. This CDR3 comprises 13 residues. Germline CDR1 and CDR2: MDHEN and SYDVKM. V lost 1 base and J 0 bases, leaving 4 bases between the germline ends. CDR3 coding DNA: TGTGCCAGCAGTTTATCGGACTCCTACGAGCAGTACTTC. Protein: CASSLSDSYEQYF.